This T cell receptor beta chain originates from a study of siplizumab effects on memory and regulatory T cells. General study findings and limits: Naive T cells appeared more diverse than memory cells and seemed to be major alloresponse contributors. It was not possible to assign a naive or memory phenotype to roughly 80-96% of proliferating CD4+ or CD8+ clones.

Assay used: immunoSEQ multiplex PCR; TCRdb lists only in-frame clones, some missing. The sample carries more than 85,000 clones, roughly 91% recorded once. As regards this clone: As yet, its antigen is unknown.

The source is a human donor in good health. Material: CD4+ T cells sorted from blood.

The CDR3 DNA sequence: TGTGCCAGCAGCTTGCGGACTAGCGGGGTGGAGACCCAGTACTTC. It specifies CASSLRTSGVETQYF. J is TRBJ2-5 and V is TRBV5-6, with TRBD2 matching 12 bases. This CDR3 spans 15 amino acids. CDR1 and CDR2 from the germline V gene are SGHDT and YYEEEE. The J segment lost 5 bases and the V segment lost 1 base, leaving 3 bases of the junction unmatched.